One TCR beta chain is described in this entry. Its antigen is unidentified. The record originates from a study of cytomegalovirus exposure and HLA in healthy donors. Vbeta (60) and Jbeta (13) primers were used in the PCR. In the original analysis: About 10 million shared chains were among approximately 87 million unique TCR beta chains counted in a later analysis. Generated by immunoSEQ multiplex PCR, the TCRdb table keeps only in-frame clones and is missing some. Clone size and V and J calls were adopted from that table, with D and trimming inferred from the DNA. Of 70,000 to 90,000 clones listed, about four fifths were seen once; the top ten hold around 10%. Findings and caveats of the study: Confirmation was obtained in vitro that a few CMV-associated chains are specific for CMV antigens. An analysis was carried out at a later point. It showed that HLA-associated TCR beta chains were more clonally expanded than equally common non-associated chains.

The CDR3 sequence is 15 residues long. Germline V gives CDR1 MGHRA, CDR2 YSYEKL. With 2 bases removed from V and 3 bases from J, the gap between germline ends came to 11 bases. The chain has TRBV4-1 and TRBJ1-5; possible D gene TRBD1, 5 bases. The sample was PBMCs. The sequence was obtained from a male donor in good health and CMV-seropositive. The CDR3 nucleotides are TGCGCCAGCAGCCAAACACAGGATAACAATCAGCCCCAGCATTTT. Amino acids: CASSQTQDNNQPQHF.